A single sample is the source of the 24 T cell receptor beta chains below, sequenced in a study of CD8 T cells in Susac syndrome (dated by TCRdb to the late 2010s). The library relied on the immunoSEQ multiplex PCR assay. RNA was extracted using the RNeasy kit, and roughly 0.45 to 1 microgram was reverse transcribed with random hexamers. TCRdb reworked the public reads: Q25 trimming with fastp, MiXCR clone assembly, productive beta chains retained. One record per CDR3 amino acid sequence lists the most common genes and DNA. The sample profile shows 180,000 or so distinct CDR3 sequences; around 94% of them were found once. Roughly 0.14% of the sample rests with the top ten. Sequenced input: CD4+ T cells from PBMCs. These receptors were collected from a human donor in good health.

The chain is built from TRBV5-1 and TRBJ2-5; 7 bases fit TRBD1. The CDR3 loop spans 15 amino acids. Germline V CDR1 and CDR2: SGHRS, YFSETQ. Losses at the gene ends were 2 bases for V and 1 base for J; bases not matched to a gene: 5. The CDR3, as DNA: TGCGCCAGCAGCTTCACAGGGGCCCTCCAAGAGACCCAGTACTTC. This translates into CASSFTGALQETQYF.

The DNA for the CDR3 is TGCAGTGCTCCTCGCTTGGGGGGGGGCCAAGATACGCAGTATTTT. Its translation is CSAPRLGGGQDTQYF. The chain joins TRBV20-1 to TRBJ2-3; D may be TRBD2 (7 bases). Germline CDR1 reads DFQATT; CDR2 reads SNEGSKA (reference sequence). V lost 5 bases to trimming and J lost 5 bases, with 20 bases between them. The CDR3 totals 15 residues.

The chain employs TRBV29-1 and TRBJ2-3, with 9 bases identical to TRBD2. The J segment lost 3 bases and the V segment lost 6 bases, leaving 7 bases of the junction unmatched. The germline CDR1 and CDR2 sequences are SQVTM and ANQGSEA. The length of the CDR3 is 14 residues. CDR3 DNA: TGCAGCGTGGGGATTAGCGGGAGTACAGATACGCAGTATTTT. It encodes CSVGISGSTDTQYF.

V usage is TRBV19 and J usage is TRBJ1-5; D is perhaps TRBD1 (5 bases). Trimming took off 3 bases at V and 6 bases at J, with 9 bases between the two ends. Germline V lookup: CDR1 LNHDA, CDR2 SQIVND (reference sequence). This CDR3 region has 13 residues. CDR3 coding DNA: TGTGCCAGTAGTATCAGGGAAATTCAGCCCCAGCATTTT. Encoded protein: CASSIREIQPQHF.

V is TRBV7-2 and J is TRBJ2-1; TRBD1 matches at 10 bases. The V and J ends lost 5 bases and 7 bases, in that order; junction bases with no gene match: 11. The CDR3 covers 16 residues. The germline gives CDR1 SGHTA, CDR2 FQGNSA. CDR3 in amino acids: CASSPTPRTGGNEQFF. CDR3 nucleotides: TGTGCCAGCAGCCCGACCCCCCGGACAGGGGGTAATGAGCAGTTCTTC. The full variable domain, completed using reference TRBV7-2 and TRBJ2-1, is GAGVSQSPSNKVTEKGKDVELRCDPISGHTALYWYRQSLGQGLEFLIYFQGNSAPDKSGLPSDRFSAERTGGSVSTLTIQRTQQEDSAVYLCASSPTPRTGGNEQFFGPGTRLTVL.

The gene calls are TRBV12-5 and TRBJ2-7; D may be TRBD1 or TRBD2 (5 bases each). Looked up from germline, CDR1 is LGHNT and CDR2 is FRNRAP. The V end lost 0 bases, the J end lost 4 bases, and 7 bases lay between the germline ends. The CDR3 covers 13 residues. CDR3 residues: CASGLVEGYEQYF. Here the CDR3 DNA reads TGTGCTAGTGGTTTGGTAGAGGGGTACGAGCAGTACTTC.

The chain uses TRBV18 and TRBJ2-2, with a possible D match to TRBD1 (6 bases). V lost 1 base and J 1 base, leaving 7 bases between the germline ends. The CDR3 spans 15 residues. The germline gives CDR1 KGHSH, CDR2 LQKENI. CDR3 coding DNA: TGTGCCAGCTCACCACAGGGGGAGAACACCGGGGAGCTGTTTTTT. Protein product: CASSPQGENTGELFF.

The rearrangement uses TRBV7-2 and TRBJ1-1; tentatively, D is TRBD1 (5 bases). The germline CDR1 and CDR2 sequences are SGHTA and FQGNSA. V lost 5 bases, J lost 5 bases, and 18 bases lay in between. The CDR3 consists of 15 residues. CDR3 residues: CASSALAGSLTEAFF. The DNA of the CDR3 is TGTGCCAGCAGCGCCTTAGCAGGGAGTTTAACTGAAGCTTTCTTT.

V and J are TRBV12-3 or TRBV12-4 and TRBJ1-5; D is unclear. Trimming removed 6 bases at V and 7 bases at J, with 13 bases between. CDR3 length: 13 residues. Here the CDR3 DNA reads TGTGCCAGCAGCGAGGACGTAGGACAGCCCCAGCATTTT. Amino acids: CASSEDVGQPQHF.

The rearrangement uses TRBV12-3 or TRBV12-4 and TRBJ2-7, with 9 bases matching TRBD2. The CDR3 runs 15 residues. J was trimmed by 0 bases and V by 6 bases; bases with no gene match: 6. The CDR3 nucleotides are TGTGCCAGCAGCCCTAGCGGGGACCACTCCTACGAGCAGTACTTC. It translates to CASSPSGDHSYEQYF.

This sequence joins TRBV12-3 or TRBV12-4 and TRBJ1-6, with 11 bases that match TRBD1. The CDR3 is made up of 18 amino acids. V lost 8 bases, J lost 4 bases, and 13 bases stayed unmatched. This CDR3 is CASGAGTGGKAYNSPLHF. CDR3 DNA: TGTGCCAGCGGGGCGGGGACAGGGGGTAAGGCGTATAATTCACCCCTCCACTTT.

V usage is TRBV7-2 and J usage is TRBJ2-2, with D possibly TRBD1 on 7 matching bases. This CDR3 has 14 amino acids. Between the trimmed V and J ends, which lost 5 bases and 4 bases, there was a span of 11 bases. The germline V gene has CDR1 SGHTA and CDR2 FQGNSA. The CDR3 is CASSPQGGTGELFF. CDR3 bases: TGTGCCAGCAGCCCCCAGGGGGGCACCGGGGAGCTGTTTTTT.

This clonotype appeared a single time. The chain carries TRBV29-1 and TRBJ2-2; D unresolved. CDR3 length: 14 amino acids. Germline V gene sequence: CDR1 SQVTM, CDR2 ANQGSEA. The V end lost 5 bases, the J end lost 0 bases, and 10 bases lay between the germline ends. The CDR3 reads CSVRASANTGELFF. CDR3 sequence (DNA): TGCAGCGTTAGGGCAAGCGCGAACACCGGGGAGCTGTTTTTT.

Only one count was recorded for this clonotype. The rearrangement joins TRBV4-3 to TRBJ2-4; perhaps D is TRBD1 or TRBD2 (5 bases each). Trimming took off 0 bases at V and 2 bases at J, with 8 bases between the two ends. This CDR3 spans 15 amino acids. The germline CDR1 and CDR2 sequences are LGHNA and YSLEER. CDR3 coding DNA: TGCGCCAGCAGCCAAGAGAGGGGCTCCAAAAACATTCAGTACTTC. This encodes CASSQERGSKNIQYF.

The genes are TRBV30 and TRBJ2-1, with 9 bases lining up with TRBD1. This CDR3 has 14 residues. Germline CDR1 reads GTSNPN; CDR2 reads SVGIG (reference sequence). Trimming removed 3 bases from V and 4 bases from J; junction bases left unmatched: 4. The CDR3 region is CAWSRDREYNEQFF. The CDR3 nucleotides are TGTGCCTGGAGCCGGGACAGGGAATACAATGAGCAGTTCTTC.

The DNA for the CDR3 is TGCGCCAGCAGCCACGGGACAGGGGGTGGAAACATTCAGTACTTC. This encodes CASSHGTGGGNIQYF. The gene calls are TRBV4-3 and TRBJ2-4; 11 nucleotides line up with TRBD1. The CDR3 extends over 15 amino acids. V was clipped by 3 bases and J by 6 bases; unmatched bases: 4. Germline assignment: CDR1 LGHNA and CDR2 YSLEER.

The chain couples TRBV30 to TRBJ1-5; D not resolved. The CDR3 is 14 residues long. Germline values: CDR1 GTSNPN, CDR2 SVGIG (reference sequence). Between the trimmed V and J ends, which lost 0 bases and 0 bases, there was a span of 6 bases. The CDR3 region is CAWSVADSNQPQHF. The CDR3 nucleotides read TGTGCCTGGAGTGTAGCGGATAGCAATCAGCCCCAGCATTTT.

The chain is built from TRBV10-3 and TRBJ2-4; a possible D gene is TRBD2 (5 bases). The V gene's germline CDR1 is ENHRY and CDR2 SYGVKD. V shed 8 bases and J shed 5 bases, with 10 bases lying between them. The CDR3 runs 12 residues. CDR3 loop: CAIGREQNIQYF. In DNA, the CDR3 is TGTGCCATCGGAAGGGAGCAAAACATTCAGTACTTC.

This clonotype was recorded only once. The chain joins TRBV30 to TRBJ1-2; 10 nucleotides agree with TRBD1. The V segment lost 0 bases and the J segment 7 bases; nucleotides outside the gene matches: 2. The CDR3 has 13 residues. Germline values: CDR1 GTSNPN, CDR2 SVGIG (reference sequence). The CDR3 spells CAWSVRTGGGYTF. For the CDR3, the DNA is TGTGCCTGGAGTGTTAGGACAGGGGGTGGCTACACCTTC.

CDR3 in DNA: TGTGCCAGCAGCCCCGACCTGAGCGGGGTAGGTGAGCAGTACTTC. This codes for CASSPDLSGVGEQYF. This chain connects TRBV7-2 to TRBJ2-7, with 7 bases matching TRBD2. Germline V gives CDR1 SGHTA, CDR2 FQGNSA. The CDR3 sequence is 15 residues long. Germline trimming cut 5 bases from V and 7 bases from J; bases unmatched to any gene: 14.

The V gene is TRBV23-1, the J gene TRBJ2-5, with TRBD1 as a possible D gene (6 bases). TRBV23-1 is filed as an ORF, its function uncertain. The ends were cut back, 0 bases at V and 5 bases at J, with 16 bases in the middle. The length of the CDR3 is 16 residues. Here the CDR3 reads CASSQSTRGDEETQYF. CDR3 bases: TGCGCCAGCAGTCAATCGACCAGGGGAGACGAGGAGACCCAGTACTTC.

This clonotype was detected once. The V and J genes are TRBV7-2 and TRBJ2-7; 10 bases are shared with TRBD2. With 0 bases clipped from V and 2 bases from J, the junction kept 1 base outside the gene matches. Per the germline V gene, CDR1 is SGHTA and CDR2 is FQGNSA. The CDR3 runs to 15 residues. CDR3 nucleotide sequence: TGTGCCAGCAGCTTAGCAGCGGGGGGGACCTACGAGCAGTACTTC. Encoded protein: CASSLAAGGTYEQYF. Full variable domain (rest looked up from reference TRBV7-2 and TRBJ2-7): GAGVSQSPSNKVTEKGKDVELRCDPISGHTALYWYRQSLGQGLEFLIYFQGNSAPDKSGLPSDRFSAERTGGSVSTLTIQRTQQEDSAVYLCASSLAAGGTYEQYFGPGTRLTVT.

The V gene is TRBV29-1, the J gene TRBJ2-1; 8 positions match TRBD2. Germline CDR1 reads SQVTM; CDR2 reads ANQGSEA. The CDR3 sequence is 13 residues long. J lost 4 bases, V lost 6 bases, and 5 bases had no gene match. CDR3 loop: CSVPGTSYNEQFF. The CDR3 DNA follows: TGCAGCGTCCCTGGGACTAGTTACAATGAGCAGTTCTTC.

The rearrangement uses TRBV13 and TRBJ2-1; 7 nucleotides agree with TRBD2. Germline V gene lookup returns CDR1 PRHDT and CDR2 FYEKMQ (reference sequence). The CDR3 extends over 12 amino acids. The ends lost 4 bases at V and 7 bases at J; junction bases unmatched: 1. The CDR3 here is CASSSRENEQFF. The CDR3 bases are TGTGCCAGCAGCTCGCGGGAGAATGAGCAGTTCTTC. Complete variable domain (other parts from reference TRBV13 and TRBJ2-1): AAGVIQSPRHLIKEKRETATLKCYPIPRHDTVYWYQQGPGQDPQFLISFYEKMQSDKGSIPDRFSAQQFSDYHSELNMSSLELGDSALYFCASSSRENEQFFGPGTRLTVL.